Below are 19 T cell receptor beta chains sequenced from a single sample in a study of shared T cell receptors in the human thymus. This table comes from immunoSEQ multiplex PCR, and its TCRdb copy is limited to in-frame clones, with some not included. The sample lists hundreds of thousands of clones, roughly 86% occurring once. The data were also submitted as part of a second study, on human thymus T cells.

The sequencing input was thymocytes. The receptor source for this set is a boy in the first two years of life with a congenital heart defect.

V gene TRBV5-6 combines with J gene TRBJ2-2; a possible D gene is TRBD1 (6 bases). V lost 3 bases and J 8 bases, leaving 11 bases between the germline ends. Germline V gene data show CDR1 as SGHDT and CDR2 as YYEEEE. The CDR3 consists of 13 residues. The CDR3 DNA follows: TGTGCCAGCAGCTGCGAGGGGGAGGGGGAGCTGTTTTTT. Protein product: CASSCEGEGELFF.

The chain recombines TRBV4-3 with TRBJ2-3, with 12 nucleotides matching TRBD2. This CDR3 has 19 amino acids. V gave up 0 bases and J gave up 2 bases; unmatched junction bases: 9. The V gene's germline CDR1 is LGHNA and CDR2 YSLEER. The CDR3 reads CASSQDGASGGGTTDTQYF. Written as DNA, the CDR3 is TGCGCCAGCAGCCAAGATGGCGCTAGCGGGGGGGGAACCACAGATACGCAGTATTTT.

The rearrangement uses TRBV28 and TRBJ1-5, with TRBD1 as a possible D gene (6 bases). CDR1 and CDR2 (germline): MDHEN, SYDVKM. The CDR3 runs 17 residues. The V and J ends lost 4 bases and 4 bases respectively, with 20 bases between them. CDR3 loop: CASSSTAKGVGNQPQHF. As DNA, the CDR3 is TGTGCCAGCAGTTCCACCGCTAAGGGGGTTGGAAATCAGCCCCAGCATTTT.

The chain employs TRBV9 and TRBJ1-1; 11 bases fit TRBD1. Germline V gives CDR1 SGDLS, CDR2 YYNGEE. V shed 7 bases and J 0 bases; nucleotides not matched to a gene: 11. The CDR3 covers 17 residues. Here the CDR3 reads CASGRDRGGGMNTEAFF. Here the CDR3 DNA reads TGTGCCAGCGGACGGGACAGGGGGGGAGGGATGAACACTGAAGCTTTCTTT.

This chain joins TRBV20-1 and TRBJ2-1; a weak D match, TRBD1 (6 bases). There are 11 residues in the CDR3. CDR1 and CDR2 (germline): DFQATT, SNEGSKA (reference sequence). V was shortened by 6 bases and J by 8 bases, with 11 bases between the two germline ends. The DNA of the CDR3 is TGCAGTGCAGATAGACAGGATGAGCAGTTCTTC. This encodes CSADRQDEQFF.

The gene calls are TRBV13 and TRBJ2-3; TRBD2 agrees at 9 bases. The CDR3 length is 17 residues. The V and J ends lost 6 bases and 4 bases, in that order; junction bases with no gene match: 14. Per the germline V gene, CDR1 is PRHDT and CDR2 is FYEKMQ (reference sequence). CDR3 sequence reads: CASRFYRAGGQADTQYF. CDR3 DNA sequence: TGTGCCAGCAGGTTCTACAGGGCGGGGGGGCAAGCAGATACGCAGTATTTT.

This chain uses TRBV19 with TRBJ2-7, with D possibly TRBD1 on 5 matching bases. The germline V and J ends were trimmed by 4 bases and 5 bases, with 18 bases remaining between them. This CDR3 is built from 15 residues. CDR1 LNHDA and CDR2 SQIVND come from the germline V gene (reference sequence). The CDR3, as DNA: TGTGCCAGTAGTACCAGACAGAAACCGCGAAACGAGCAGTACTTC. Residues: CASSTRQKPRNEQYF.

The chain has TRBV7-9 and TRBJ1-4; D is perhaps TRBD1 (5 bases). The V gene lost 2 bases and the J gene lost 7 bases, with 23 bases spanning the gap. The germline V gene encodes CDR1 SEHNR and CDR2 FQNEAQ (reference sequence). The CDR3 runs to 18 residues. CDR3 residues: CASSLREFGPGKGEKLFF. Written as DNA, the CDR3 is TGTGCCAGCAGCTTAAGAGAGTTTGGCCCAGGGAAGGGTGAAAAACTGTTTTTT.

The gene calls are TRBV4-3 and TRBJ1-2, with D possibly TRBD1 on 6 matching bases. The CDR3 has 14 amino acids. The V and J ends lost 1 base and 5 bases respectively, with 11 bases between them. The germline gives CDR1 LGHNA, CDR2 YSLEER. CDR3 bases: TGCGCCAGCAGCCAAGCCGGACAGAAATATGGCTACACCTTC. This codes for CASSQAGQKYGYTF.

V is TRBV4-1 and J is TRBJ1-5; 7 nucleotides agree with TRBD1. Unmatched junction bases numbered 9, after V lost 5 bases and J lost 2 bases. In germline, CDR1 is MGHRA, CDR2 YSYEKL. This CDR3 is 16 amino acids long. The CDR3 DNA reads as TGCGCCAGCAGCGACCAGGGGGAAACAGGCAATCAGCCCCAGCATTTT. Encoded protein: CASSDQGETGNQPQHF.

This chain uses TRBV7-6 with TRBJ1-1, with a tentative D call TRBD1 (6 bases). There are 16 residues in the CDR3. Trimming left V 1 base short and J 0 bases short, with 12 bases between. Germline V gene lookup returns CDR1 SGHVS and CDR2 FNYEAQ. In DNA form, the CDR3 reads TGTGCCAGCAGCTTAGTTGAGGACAGATTGAACACTGAAGCTTTCTTT. Translating gives CASSLVEDRLNTEAFF. Full variable domain (rest looked up from reference TRBV7-6 and TRBJ1-1): GAGVSQSPRYKVTKRGQDVALRCDPISGHVSLYWYRQALGQGPEFLTYFNYEAQQDKSGLPNDRFSAERPEGSISTLTIQRTEQRDSAMYRCASSLVEDRLNTEAFFGQGTRLTVV.

The chain joins TRBV6-5 to TRBJ1-1, with 10 bases lining up with TRBD1. The CDR3 loop spans 14 amino acids. V shed 8 bases, J shed 0 bases, and the junction held 3 bases outside the gene matches. Germline CDR1 is MNHEY and CDR2 is SVGAGI. The CDR3, as DNA: TGTGCCAGCGGGGGACAGGGGATGAACACTGAAGCTTTCTTT. Protein: CASGGQGMNTEAFF.

The chain recombines TRBV28 with TRBJ1-2; no reliable D call. Germline CDR1 MDHEN, CDR2 SYDVKM. This CDR3 is built from 14 residues. Trimming left V 2 bases short and J 2 bases short, with 9 bases between. In DNA form, the CDR3 reads TGTGCCAGCAGTTTAAAGTGGCGGAACTATGGCTACACCTTC. This codes for CASSLKWRNYGYTF.

Only one count was recorded for this clone. The chain carries TRBV25-1 and TRBJ2-7, with 7 bases aligning to TRBD1. The ends lost 4 bases at V and 7 bases at J; junction bases unmatched: 22. The CDR3 contains 18 residues. From germline, CDR1 is MGHDK and CDR2 SYGVNS. DNA of the CDR3: TGTGCCAGCAGTGCAACGGCCCCGGACAGGTTGGGGCCTGGGGAGCAGTACTTC. Its translation is CASSATAPDRLGPGEQYF.

This sequence joins TRBV6-1 and TRBJ2-1; 9 nucleotides line up with TRBD1. V trimming: 6 bases; J trimming: 2 bases; junction bases outside the gene matches: 2. Germline CDR1 reads MNHNS; CDR2 reads SASEGT. The CDR3 loop spans 14 amino acids. CDR3 region: CASRGQGPYNEQFF. In nucleotides, the CDR3 is TGTGCCAGCAGGGGACAGGGCCCCTACAATGAGCAGTTCTTC.

The chain has TRBV6-6 and TRBJ2-7; 11 bases align to TRBD2. The CDR3 runs 16 residues. After removal of 8 bases from V and 0 bases from J, the junction contained 9 bases not matched to a gene. Germline CDR1 reads MNHNY; CDR2 reads SVGAGI (reference sequence). In DNA form, the CDR3 reads TGTGCCAGCCGCGGGACTAGCGGATTCTTCTCCTACGAGCAGTACTTC. This encodes CASRGTSGFFSYEQYF.

This chain connects TRBV5-4 to TRBJ2-1; possible D gene TRBD2, 5 bases. The CDR3 is 17 amino acids. V was clipped by 2 bases and J by 4 bases, with 19 bases between them. Germline values: CDR1 SGHNT, CDR2 YYREEE (reference sequence). The CDR3: CASSFSPGSGYYNEQFF. CDR3 DNA: TGTGCCAGCAGCTTTAGTCCGGGGAGCGGATATTACAATGAGCAGTTCTTC.

Details on this clone: A read error may produce the germline difference seen at one junction end. The chain joins TRBV4-1 to TRBJ2-1; D might be TRBD2 (6 bases). The CDR3 sequence is 16 residues long. Germline CDR1 and CDR2: MGHRA and YSYEKL. CDR3 sequence reads: CASSLLTRDSHNEQFF. Here the CDR3 DNA reads TGCGCCAGCAGCCTTCTTACTCGGGACTCCCACAATGAGCAGTTCTTC.

The chain couples TRBV2 to TRBJ1-6; maybe TRBD1 (5 bases). Germline loops: CDR1 SNHLY, CDR2 FYNNEI. The CDR3 has 17 amino acids. V dropped 1 base and J dropped 3 bases, with 13 bases sitting between them. This CDR3 reads CASSEGGGGRYNSPLHF. CDR3 sequence (DNA): TGTGCCAGCAGTGAAGGGGGGGGAGGCCGCTATAATTCACCCCTCCACTTT.